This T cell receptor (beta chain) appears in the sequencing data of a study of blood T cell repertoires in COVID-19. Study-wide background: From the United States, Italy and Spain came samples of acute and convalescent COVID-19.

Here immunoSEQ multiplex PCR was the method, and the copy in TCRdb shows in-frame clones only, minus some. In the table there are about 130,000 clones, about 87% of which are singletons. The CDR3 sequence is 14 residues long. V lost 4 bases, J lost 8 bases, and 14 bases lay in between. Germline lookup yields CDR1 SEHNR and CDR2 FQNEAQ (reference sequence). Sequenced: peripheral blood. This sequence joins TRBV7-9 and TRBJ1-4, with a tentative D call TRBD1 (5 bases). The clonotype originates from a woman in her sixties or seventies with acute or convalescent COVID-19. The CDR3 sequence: CASSWDGGGEKLFF. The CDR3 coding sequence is TGTGCCAGCAGCTGGGACGGCGGAGGGGAAAAACTGTTTTTT.